One sample yielded the 29 T cell receptor beta chains listed below, sequenced in a study of T cell responses to AZD1222 COVID-19 vaccine. The method was immunoSEQ multiplex PCR; TCRdb's version includes in-frame clones alone and lacks a portion of them. The sample has approximately 170,000 clones; about 90% are singletons. The sequences come from peripheral blood, collected 28 days after the second AZD1222 dose. The receptor set was obtained from an adult who received the AZD1222 COVID-19 vaccine.

CDR3 residues: CASTRTGGTEAFF. The DNA of the CDR3 is TGTGCCAGCACTCGGACAGGGGGCACTGAAGCTTTCTTT. The V gene is TRBV6-5, the J gene TRBJ1-1; TRBD1 matches 10 bases. The V gene's germline CDR1 is MNHEY and CDR2 SVGAGI. V trimming: 7 bases; J trimming: 4 bases; junction bases outside the gene matches: 3. The CDR3 sequence is 13 residues long.

The CDR3 loop reads CATSGGLIISGNTIYF. In nucleotides, the CDR3 is TGTGCCACCAGCGGCGGACTGATCATCTCTGGAAACACCATATATTTT. The chain is built from TRBV15 and TRBJ1-3; no clear D. V lost 5 bases and J lost 0, with 14 bases in between. Looked up from germline, CDR1 is LNHNV and CDR2 is YYDKDF (reference sequence). The CDR3 contains 16 residues.

This chain joins TRBV19 and TRBJ1-3, with D unclear. CDR3 size: 18 residues. Per germline, CDR1 LNHDA and CDR2 SQIVND (reference sequence). V lost 3 bases and J 0 bases, leaving 18 bases between the germline ends. CDR3 protein: CASSIYPQTYYSGNTIYF. CDR3 sequence (DNA): TGTGCCAGTAGTATCTACCCGCAGACTTACTACTCTGGAAACACCATATATTTT.

The chain has TRBV12-3 or TRBV12-4 and TRBJ2-1; D might be TRBD2 (6 bases). The CDR3 spans 12 residues. Trimming pared 6 bases from V and 9 bases from J, leaving 12 bases between. CDR3 in DNA: TGTGCCAGCAGGGTAACCGGGGGTGAGCAGTTCTTC. This codes for CASRVTGGEQFF.

The V call is TRBV18, the J call TRBJ1-6; TRBD1 agrees at 7 bases. The junction had 6 bases not matched to a gene; V was cut back by 3 bases and J by 7 bases. Germline V CDR1 and CDR2: KGHSH, LQKENI. The CDR3 sequence is 15 residues long. The CDR3 protein is CASSPRQGVNSPLHF. CDR3 bases: TGTGCCAGCTCACCGAGGCAGGGGGTGAATTCACCCCTCCACTTT.

For this clone: Other DNA variants within this sample encode the same CDR3. This sequence joins TRBV29-1 and TRBJ1-2; the D gene is possibly TRBD1 (6 bases). This CDR3 region has 12 residues. Trimming pared 6 bases from V and 2 bases from J, leaving 10 bases between. CDR1 and CDR2 (germline): SQVTM, ANQGSEA. CDR3 sequence (DNA): TGCAGCGTCGGGGGGCAGAACTATGGCTACACCTTC. Translated, it gives CSVGGQNYGYTF.

The chain uses TRBV6-6 and TRBJ1-4; D ambiguous. Germline CDR1 and CDR2: MNHNY and SVGAGI (reference sequence). The ends were cut back, 2 bases at V and 8 bases at J, with 12 bases in the middle. The CDR3 has 14 amino acids. This chain's CDR3 is CASSYNLRGEKLFF. The CDR3 coding sequence is TGTGCCAGCAGTTACAATCTCCGAGGGGAAAAACTGTTTTTT.

As for this clone: Other nucleotide sequences from this sample produce the same CDR3. The rearrangement joins TRBV27 to TRBJ2-7; D is undetermined. The CDR3 length is 11 residues. The V gene's germline CDR1 is MNHEY and CDR2 SMNVEV (reference sequence). V shed 4 bases and J shed 2 bases, with 3 bases lying between them. The CDR3 DNA reads TGTGCCAGCAGTTCTACCTACGAGCAGTACTTC. Residues: CASSSTYEQYF.

The V call is TRBV30, the J call TRBJ1-5; D is possibly TRBD1 (6 bases). There are 13 residues in the CDR3. Germline values: CDR1 GTSNPN, CDR2 SVGIG (reference sequence). The V gene lost 5 bases and the J gene lost 5 bases, with 13 bases spanning the gap. The chain's CDR3 is CAWAQGSDQPQHF. CDR3 sequence (DNA): TGTGCCTGGGCCCAGGGGAGCGATCAGCCCCAGCATTTT.

V is TRBV7-8 and J is TRBJ1-2, with 9 bases fitting TRBD1. The trim removed 4 bases at V and 4 bases at J, leaving 13 bases unmatched. CDR1 SGHVS and CDR2 FQNEAQ come from the germline V gene. CDR3 size: 17 residues. The CDR3 sequence: CASSSPTGTGISYGYTF. The CDR3 DNA is TGTGCCAGCAGCTCACCTACCGGGACAGGGATCTCCTATGGCTACACCTTC. Filled out from reference TRBV7-8 and TRBJ1-2, the complete variable domain reads GAGVSQSPRYKVAKRGQDVALRCDPISGHVSLFWYQQALGQGPEFLTYFQNEAQLDKSGLPSDRFFAERPEGSVSTLKIQRTQQEDSAVYLCASSSPTGTGISYGYTFGSGTRLTVV.

The V and J genes are TRBV12-3 or TRBV12-4 and TRBJ1-6; no definite D call. Trimming removed 4 bases at V and 9 bases at J, with 10 bases between. This CDR3 contains 13 residues. The CDR3 sequence: CASSSRKASPLHF. The CDR3 DNA is TGTGCCAGCAGTTCTAGAAAAGCTTCACCCCTCCACTTT.

The chain couples TRBV27 to TRBJ1-2; 9 bases line up with TRBD1. V was clipped by 7 bases and J by 6 bases; unmatched bases: 6. Germline assignment: CDR1 MNHEY and CDR2 SMNVEV (reference sequence). The CDR3 is 13 residues long. The chain's CDR3 is CASKQGALNGYTF. As DNA, the CDR3 is TGTGCCAGCAAACAGGGGGCTTTAAATGGCTACACCTTC.

The chain recombines TRBV19 with TRBJ1-4, with TRBD1 as a possible D gene (5 bases). The CDR3 totals 14 residues. Trimming left V 5 bases short and J 6 bases short, with 13 bases between. CDR1 and CDR2 (germline): LNHDA, SQIVND (reference sequence). For the CDR3, the DNA is TGTGCCAGTAGTGCCAGGGACGGCTATGAAAAACTGTTTTTT. This codes for CASSARDGYEKLFF.

The CDR3 here is CASSSTGTTDTQYF. As DNA, the CDR3 is TGCGCCAGCAGCTCGACAGGGACCACAGATACGCAGTATTTT. The chain uses TRBV5-1 and TRBJ2-3; 7 nucleotides line up with TRBD1. There are 14 residues in the CDR3. After removal of 3 bases from V and 2 bases from J, the junction contained 3 bases not matched to a gene. CDR1 is SGHRS and CDR2 is YFSETQ in the germline V gene.

The J gene is TRBJ1-1, the V gene TRBV12-3 or TRBV12-4; D is uncertain. The CDR3 length is 11 residues. V lost 3 bases, J lost 5 bases, and 4 bases lay in between. As DNA, the CDR3 is TGTGCCAGCAGTTTTTTAACTGAAGCTTTCTTT. Residues: CASSFLTEAFF.

The CDR3 loop is CASSEGLSGYTF. The CDR3 DNA sequence: TGTGCCAGCAGTGAAGGACTCAGCGGCTACACCTTC. The chain employs TRBV2 and TRBJ1-2, with no clear D. Germline V gives CDR1 SNHLY, CDR2 FYNNEI. Deletions cut 1 base from V and 8 bases from J, with 8 bases between. The CDR3 covers 12 residues.

This chain connects TRBV4-2 to TRBJ1-2; TRBD1 aligns across 8 bases. Per germline, CDR1 LGHNA and CDR2 YNFKEQ. This CDR3 spans 14 amino acids. Trimming removed 3 bases from V and 8 bases from J; junction bases left unmatched: 8. The CDR3 sequence is CASSHRTGGGGYTF. Here the CDR3 DNA reads TGTGCCAGCAGCCACCGAACAGGGGGTGGCGGCTACACCTTC.

The rearrangement uses TRBV9 and TRBJ2-1; TRBD2 agrees at 12 bases. The J segment lost 4 bases and the V segment lost 4 bases, leaving 9 bases of the junction unmatched. Germline V gives CDR1 SGDLS, CDR2 YYNGEE. CDR3 length: 17 amino acids. The DNA for the CDR3 is TGTGCCAGCAGCACGCCCCCGGGACTAGCGGGTTACAATGAGCAGTTCTTC. It specifies CASSTPPGLAGYNEQFF.

The V call is TRBV11-2, the J call TRBJ2-7, with unresolved D. Germline V gene sequence: CDR1 SGHAT, CDR2 FQNNGV. With 1 base removed from V and 2 bases from J, the gap between germline ends came to 6 bases. CDR3 length equals 13 residues. CDR3 nucleotide sequence: TGTGCCAGCAGCTTAGTATTCGCCTACGAGCAGTACTTC. It yields the protein CASSLVFAYEQYF.

V and J are TRBV11-2 and TRBJ1-4, with D hard to call. The CDR3 is 15 amino acids. The germline V gene encodes CDR1 SGHAT and CDR2 FQNNGV. The V end was cut by 5 bases, the J end by 5 bases, with 15 bases between. In nucleotides, the CDR3 is TGTGCCAGCAGCATTCCCCCAGGAGGGAATGAAAAACTGTTTTTT. This codes for CASSIPPGGNEKLFF.

The CDR3 loop is CASSQEIGQGNAEAFF. CDR3 nucleotides: TGCGCCAGCAGCCAAGAGATCGGACAGGGGAATGCTGAAGCTTTCTTT. The chain recombines TRBV4-1 with TRBJ1-1, with 9 bases that match TRBD1. With V trimmed by 0 bases and J by 6 bases, 8 bases remained unmatched. This CDR3 has 16 amino acids. The germline gives CDR1 MGHRA, CDR2 YSYEKL.

The chain is built from TRBV5-1 and TRBJ1-1; possibly TRBD1 for D (5 bases). Germline V CDR1 and CDR2: SGHRS, YFSETQ. Trimming took off 4 bases at V and 0 bases at J, with 7 bases between the two ends. The CDR3 runs to 13 residues. The CDR3 bases are TGCGCCAGCAGCCACAGGATGAACACTGAAGCTTTCTTT. Its translation is CASSHRMNTEAFF.

The chain has TRBV14 and TRBJ2-3; 8 bases align to TRBD2. After removal of 5 bases from V and 11 bases from J, the junction contained 9 bases not matched to a gene. CDR1 SGHDN and CDR2 FVKESK come from the germline V gene. The CDR3 spans 13 residues. This chain's CDR3 is CASSAAGGVGQYF. DNA for the CDR3: TGTGCCAGCAGCGCCGCCGGGGGGGTTGGGCAGTATTTT.

CDR3 nucleotides: TGTGCCAGCTCACCATCTACCTGGACGGGGCTTACCACCGGGGAGCTGTTTTTT. It translates to CASSPSTWTGLTTGELFF. The chain has TRBV18 and TRBJ2-2; D is possibly TRBD1 or TRBD2 (5 bases each). The V and J ends lost 2 bases and 4 bases respectively, with 20 bases between them. The CDR3 runs 18 residues. Germline loops: CDR1 KGHSH, CDR2 LQKENI.

This chain joins TRBV5-1 and TRBJ2-7; 8 positions match TRBD1. The junction had 11 bases not matched to a gene; V was cut back by 4 bases and J by 5 bases. This CDR3 comprises 15 residues. Germline values: CDR1 SGHRS, CDR2 YFSETQ. DNA for the CDR3: TGCGCCAGCAGCCCACCGACAGGGGTTCAAAACGAGCAGTACTTC. This translates into CASSPPTGVQNEQYF.

The J gene is TRBJ2-1, the V gene TRBV10-3, with a possible D match to TRBD2 (5 bases). Deletions cut 4 bases from V and 5 bases from J, with 12 bases between. Per the germline V gene, CDR1 is ENHRY and CDR2 is SYGVKD. The CDR3 runs 14 residues. DNA for the CDR3: TGTGCCATCAGTGGGACTGTTGGTCACAATGAGCAGTTCTTC. Translation gives CAISGTVGHNEQFF.

V usage is TRBV5-1 and J usage is TRBJ2-1; weak D call: TRBD2 (5 bases). Looked up from germline, CDR1 is SGHRS and CDR2 is YFSETQ. The germline V and J ends were trimmed by 5 bases and 2 bases, with 14 bases remaining between them. The CDR3 loop spans 15 amino acids. CDR3 residues: CASSYTRNPYNEQFF. Written as DNA, the CDR3 is TGCGCCAGCAGTTATACTAGAAACCCCTACAATGAGCAGTTCTTC.

This clone was observed a single time. This chain connects TRBV4-2 to TRBJ1-5; D may be TRBD1 (6 bases). V gave up 6 bases and J gave up 1 base, with 13 bases separating them. Germline assignment: CDR1 LGHNA and CDR2 YNFKEQ. This CDR3 region has 15 residues. The CDR3 DNA sequence: TGTGCCAGCAGTCCGGGACACAGAAGCAATCAGCCCCAGCATTTT. This translates into CASSPGHRSNQPQHF.

This chain uses TRBV19 with TRBJ2-1; D could derive from TRBD1 or TRBD2 (6 bases each). The CDR3 contains 14 residues. V was shortened by 5 bases and J by 2 bases, with 10 bases between the two germline ends. From germline, CDR1 is LNHDA and CDR2 SQIVND (reference sequence). Here the CDR3 reads CASSGRTAYNEQFF. As DNA, the CDR3 is TGTGCCAGTAGTGGGAGGACAGCCTACAATGAGCAGTTCTTC.